The sequence of this TCR beta chain was determined in a study of regulatory T cells in long-lasting Graves disease. The ends were cut back, 5 bases at V and 0 bases at J, with 14 bases in the middle. This CDR3 spans 15 amino acids. CDR1 and CDR2 from the germline V gene are SEHNR and FQNEAQ (reference sequence). To note about this clonotype: A read error may be the cause here, since a much bigger clone is one base away.

Described time point: newly diagnosed GD, antithyroid drugs for less than 3 months. Scientists built the TCR library using RNA that was extracted from PBMCs. Sequencing libraries for TCR beta were prepared with iRepertoire HTBI primers and Arm-PCR of CDR3 regions. TCRdb fed the multiplex PCR reads into MiXCR, producing one record per CDR3 protein. Of 550,000 to 650,000 distinct CDR3 sequences listed, about 16% are singletons. The same data also contributed to another study, on T cells in Graves' hyperthyroidism and ophthalmopathy.

This chain links TRBV7-9 with TRBJ2-7; D call uncertain. The TCR sequence derives from a man younger than 30 with Graves disease. Sample: peripheral blood mononuclear cells (PBMCs), taken at new diagnosis, from a patient treated with antithyroid drugs. DNA for the CDR3: TGTGCCAGCAGCCGCCGGGCACATAGCTCCTACGAGCAGTACTTC. This codes for CASSRRAHSSYEQYF.